The 11 T cell receptor beta chains listed next were all sequenced from one sample in a study of OX40 agonist ivuxolimab in advanced cancers. TCRdb's table, derived via immunoSEQ multiplex PCR, lists solely in-frame clones and lacks some. The sample has about 30,000 clones, approximately 90% seen once. Sequenced material: CD4+ or CD8+ T cells sorted from blood, taken in a trial of the OX40 agonist ivuxolimab. Source of these receptors: an adult with an advanced solid tumor such as melanoma, head and neck, liver or kidney cancer.

The chain couples TRBV6-1 to TRBJ2-1, with TRBD1 identical over 9 bases. The V gene's germline CDR1 is MNHNS and CDR2 SASEGT. J was trimmed by 4 bases and V by 6 bases; bases with no gene match: 7. The CDR3 loop spans 15 amino acids. As DNA, the CDR3 is TGTGCCAGCAGGGCCGGGACAGGGTCTTACAATGAGCAGTTCTTC. This encodes CASRAGTGSYNEQFF.

The V and J genes are TRBV30 and TRBJ2-7; 10 bases match TRBD1. This CDR3 is 14 amino acids long. CDR1 is GTSNPN, CDR2 SVGIG, per germline (reference sequence). The ends lost 0 bases at V and 3 bases at J; junction bases unmatched: 2. The CDR3 coding sequence is TGTGCCTGGAGTGTAGGGACAGGGGACTACGAGCAGTACTTC. Amino acids: CAWSVGTGDYEQYF.

The rearrangement joins TRBV7-9 to TRBJ2-7, with D perhaps matching TRBD2 (5 bases). Per germline, CDR1 SEHNR and CDR2 FQNEAQ (reference sequence). This CDR3 has 15 residues. V lost 5 bases and J 5 bases, leaving 19 bases between the germline ends. CDR3 protein: CASSLRGSIEHEQYF. The CDR3 DNA reads TGTGCCAGCAGCCTCCGGGGTAGCATTGAGCACGAGCAGTACTTC. Full variable domain (missing parts from reference TRBV7-9 and TRBJ2-7): DTGVSQNPRHKITKRGQNVTFRCDPISEHNRLYWYRQTLGQGPEFLTYFQNEAQLEKSRLLSDRFSAERPKGSFSTLEIQRTEQGDSAMYLCASSLRGSIEHEQYFGPGTRLTVT.

The chain is built from TRBV27 and TRBJ2-2; 7 positions match TRBD1. The CDR3 runs 16 residues. CDR1 is MNHEY, CDR2 SMNVEV, per germline (reference sequence). J gave up 4 bases and V 7 bases, and 12 bases lay outside the gene matches. CDR3 in amino acids: CASTETGVYGTGELFF. The CDR3 DNA follows: TGTGCCAGCACCGAAACAGGGGTCTACGGCACCGGGGAGCTGTTTTTT.

This rearrangement joins TRBV5-1 to TRBJ2-3, with 7 bases fitting TRBD1. CDR1 SGHRS and CDR2 YFSETQ come from the germline V gene. The CDR3 is 15 amino acids. J lost 5 bases, V lost 2 bases, and 8 bases had no gene match. In nucleotides, the CDR3 is TGCGCCAGCAGCTTAACAGGGGTTAAAGGAGATACGCAGTATTTT. Protein product: CASSLTGVKGDTQYF. Together with reference TRBV5-1 and TRBJ2-3, the CDR3 gives the full variable domain: KAGVTQTPRYLIKTRGQQVTLSCSPISGHRSVSWYQQTPGQGLQFLFEYFSETQRNKGNFPGRFSGRQFSNSRSEMNVSTLELGDSALYLCASSLTGVKGDTQYFGPGTRLTVL.

V gene TRBV9 combines with J gene TRBJ2-1; possibly TRBD2 for D (5 bases). V was shortened by 0 bases and J by 7 bases, with 11 bases between the two germline ends. Germline CDR1 SGDLS, CDR2 YYNGEE. CDR3 length: 14 amino acids. The CDR3 nucleotides read TGTGCCAGCAGCGTAGATCTAGGCGGGAATGAGCAGTTCTTC. This translates into CASSVDLGGNEQFF.

The gene calls are TRBV10-2 and TRBJ2-1, with 8 bases matching TRBD2. With V trimmed by 4 bases and J by 9 bases, 5 bases remained unmatched. CDR1 is WSHSY, CDR2 SAAADI, per germline. The CDR3 sequence is 13 residues long. CDR3 in DNA: TGCGCCAGCAGTGTGGCGGGAGGAGGTGAGCAGTTCTTC. It translates to CASSVAGGGEQFF.

In its sample, this clone ranks as medium-sized. This chain connects TRBV10-2 to TRBJ1-2; 10 bases align to TRBD1. Trimming took 10 bases from V and 4 from J; bases not matched to a gene: 9. CDR1 is WSHSY and CDR2 is SAAADI in the germline V gene. The CDR3 contains 14 residues. CDR3 loop: CATQSGTGAYGYTF. DNA of the CDR3: TGCGCCACCCAGTCCGGGACAGGGGCCTATGGCTACACCTTC.

In its sample, this clone was seen once. The chain combines TRBV19 with TRBJ2-7; 9 positions match TRBD2. The CDR3 extends over 16 amino acids. The V gene's germline CDR1 is LNHDA and CDR2 SQIVND (reference sequence). Trimming took 4 bases from V and 2 from J; bases not matched to a gene: 9. This CDR3 reads CASSSETSGITYEQYF. CDR3 nucleotides: TGTGCCAGTAGTAGCGAGACTAGCGGAATTACCTACGAGCAGTACTTC. Full variable domain (missing parts from reference TRBV19 and TRBJ2-7): DGGITQSPKYLFRKEGQNVTLSCEQNLNHDAMYWYRQDPGQGLRLIYYSQIVNDFQKGDIAEGYSVSREKKESFPLTVTSAQKNPTAFYLCASSSETSGITYEQYFGPGTRLTVT.

This clone was counted once. The chain couples TRBV4-3 to TRBJ2-1; D is unclear. V lost 3 bases, J lost 6 bases, and 6 bases lay in between. Per germline, CDR1 LGHNA and CDR2 YSLEER. This CDR3 has 12 amino acids. CDR3 nucleotides: TGCGCCAGCAGCCACAGACCCAATGAGCAGTTCTTC. Its protein is CASSHRPNEQFF.

The rearrangement joins TRBV2 to TRBJ1-1, with 7 bases identical to TRBD1. The CDR3 consists of 14 residues. CDR1 is SNHLY and CDR2 is FYNNEI in the germline V gene. Unmatched junction bases numbered 7, after V lost 4 bases and J lost 5 bases. In DNA, the CDR3 is TGTGCCAGCAGTGCTGGCAGGGGGGAAACTGAAGCTTTCTTT. This gives the protein CASSAGRGETEAFF.